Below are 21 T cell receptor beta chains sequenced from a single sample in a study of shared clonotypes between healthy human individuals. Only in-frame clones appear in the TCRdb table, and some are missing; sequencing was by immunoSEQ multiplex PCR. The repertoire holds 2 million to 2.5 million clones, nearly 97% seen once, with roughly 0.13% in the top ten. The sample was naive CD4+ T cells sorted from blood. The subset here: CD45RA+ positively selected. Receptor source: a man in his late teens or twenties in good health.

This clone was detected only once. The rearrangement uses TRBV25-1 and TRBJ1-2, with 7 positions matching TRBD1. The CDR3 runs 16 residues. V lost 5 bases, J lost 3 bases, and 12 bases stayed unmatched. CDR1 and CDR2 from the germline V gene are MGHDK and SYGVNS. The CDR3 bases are TGTGCCAGCAGTCTTGGGGGGACAGAGGTTTACTATGGCTACACCTTC. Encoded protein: CASSLGGTEVYYGYTF.

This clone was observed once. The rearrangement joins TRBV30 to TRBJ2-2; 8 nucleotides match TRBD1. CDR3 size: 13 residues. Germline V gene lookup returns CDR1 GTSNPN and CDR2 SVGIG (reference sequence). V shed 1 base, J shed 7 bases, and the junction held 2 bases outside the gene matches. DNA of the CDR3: TGTGCCTGGAGTGGACAGGGGAACGGGGAGCTGTTTTTT. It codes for CAWSGQGNGELFF.

For the CDR3, the DNA is TGTGCCAGCAGCTTGGAAGGAGCAGGGTTATACGACTACACCTTC. Translation gives CASSLEGAGLYDYTF. V and J are TRBV5-4 and TRBJ1-2; D possibly corresponds to TRBD1 (5 bases). The V and J ends lost 0 bases and 10 bases respectively, with 19 bases between them. CDR1 SGHNT and CDR2 YYREEE come from the germline V gene (reference sequence). The CDR3 sequence is 15 residues long.

The CDR3 loop is CASSLGGGGRPTPYGYTF. The DNA of the CDR3 is TGTGCCAGCAGTTTAGGTGGTGGGGGGCGACCTACCCCTTATGGCTACACCTTC. This rearrangement joins TRBV28 to TRBJ1-2, with D possibly matching TRBD1 (6 bases). The CDR3 has 18 amino acids. Germline V CDR1 and CDR2: MDHEN, SYDVKM. V lost 2 bases and J 5 bases, leaving 24 bases between the germline ends.

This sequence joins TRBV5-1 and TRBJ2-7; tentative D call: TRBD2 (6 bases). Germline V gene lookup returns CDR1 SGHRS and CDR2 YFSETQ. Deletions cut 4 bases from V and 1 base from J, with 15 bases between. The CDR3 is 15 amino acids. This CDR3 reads CASSPTGDFSYEQYF. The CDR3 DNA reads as TGCGCCAGCAGCCCGACGGGGGACTTTTCCTACGAGCAGTACTTC.

CDR3 nucleotide sequence: TGTGCCAGCCCTCTACAGGGGACTAGCACAGATACGCAGTATTTT. Amino acid sequence: CASPLQGTSTDTQYF. The rearrangement joins TRBV7-9 to TRBJ2-3; D is perhaps TRBD1 (7 bases). The V end lost 8 bases, the J end lost 0 bases, and 15 bases lay between the germline ends. This CDR3 is 15 amino acids long. CDR1 SEHNR and CDR2 FQNEAQ come from the germline V gene (reference sequence).

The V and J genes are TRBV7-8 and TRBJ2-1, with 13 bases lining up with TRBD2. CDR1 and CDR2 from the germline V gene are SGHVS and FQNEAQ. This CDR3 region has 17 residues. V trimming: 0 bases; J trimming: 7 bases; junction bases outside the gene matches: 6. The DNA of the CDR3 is TGTGCCAGCAGCTTAGCAGGGGGACTAGCGGGGTTGAATGAGCAGTTCTTC. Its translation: CASSLAGGLAGLNEQFF.

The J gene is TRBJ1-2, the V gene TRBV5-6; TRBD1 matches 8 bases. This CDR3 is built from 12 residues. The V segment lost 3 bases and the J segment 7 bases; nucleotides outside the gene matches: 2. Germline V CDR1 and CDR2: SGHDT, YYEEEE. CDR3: CASSWTGSGYTF. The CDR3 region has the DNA TGTGCCAGCAGCTGGACAGGGTCTGGCTACACCTTC.

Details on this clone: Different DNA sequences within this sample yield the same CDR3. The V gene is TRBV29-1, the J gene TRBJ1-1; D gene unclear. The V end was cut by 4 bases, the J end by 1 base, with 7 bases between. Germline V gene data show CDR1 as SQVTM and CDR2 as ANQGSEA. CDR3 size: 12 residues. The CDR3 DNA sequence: TGCAGCGTTGCGTCGGGGAACACTGAAGCTTTCTTT. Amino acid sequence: CSVASGNTEAFF.

CDR3 bases: TGTGCCAGCAGCCGAGCGGACATTTCTGAAGCTTTCTTT. Translating it yields CASSRADISEAFF. V is TRBV6-6 and J is TRBJ1-1, with D possibly being TRBD1 (5 bases). With 6 bases removed from V and 6 bases from J, the gap between germline ends came to 14 bases. Germline V lookup: CDR1 MNHNY, CDR2 SVGAGI (reference sequence). This CDR3 spans 13 amino acids.

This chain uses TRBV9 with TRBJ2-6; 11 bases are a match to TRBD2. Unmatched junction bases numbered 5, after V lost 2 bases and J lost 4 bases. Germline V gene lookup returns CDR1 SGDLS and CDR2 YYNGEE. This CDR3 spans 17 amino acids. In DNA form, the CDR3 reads TGTGCCAGCAGCGTTAGCGGGAGGGCCACGGGGGCCAACGTCCTGACTTTC. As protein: CASSVSGRATGANVLTF.

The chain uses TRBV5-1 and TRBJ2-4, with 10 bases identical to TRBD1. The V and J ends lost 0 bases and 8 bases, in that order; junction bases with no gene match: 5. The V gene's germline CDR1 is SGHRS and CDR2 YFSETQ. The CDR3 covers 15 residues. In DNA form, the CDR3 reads TGCGCCAGCAGCTTGGAGACAGGGGGCAAGTACATTCAGTACTTC. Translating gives CASSLETGGKYIQYF.

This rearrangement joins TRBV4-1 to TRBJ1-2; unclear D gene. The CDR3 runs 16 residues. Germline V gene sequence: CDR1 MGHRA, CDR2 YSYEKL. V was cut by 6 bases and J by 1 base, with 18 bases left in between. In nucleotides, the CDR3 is TGCGCCAGCAGGGAACCAGGTAGTACTGTTAACTATGGCTACACCTTC. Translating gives CASREPGSTVNYGYTF.

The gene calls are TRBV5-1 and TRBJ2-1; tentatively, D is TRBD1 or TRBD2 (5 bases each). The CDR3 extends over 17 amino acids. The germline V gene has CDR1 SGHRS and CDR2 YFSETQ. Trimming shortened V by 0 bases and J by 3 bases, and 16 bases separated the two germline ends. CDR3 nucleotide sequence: TGCGCCAGCAGCTTGGCCGGGGTAAGGGGTCACTACAATGAGCAGTTCTTC. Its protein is CASSLAGVRGHYNEQFF.

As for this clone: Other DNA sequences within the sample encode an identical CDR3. CDR3 sequence reads: CASSPTSFSYNEQFF. The CDR3 DNA reads as TGTGCCAGCAGTCCGACTAGTTTCTCCTACAATGAGCAGTTCTTC. The V gene is TRBV2, the J gene TRBJ2-1; D might be TRBD2 (6 bases). Trimming took off 5 bases at V and 0 bases at J, with 11 bases between the two ends. The CDR3 contains 15 residues. Germline V gives CDR1 SNHLY, CDR2 FYNNEI.

The CDR3 coding sequence is TGTGCCAGCAGTCCCAGGGGCGATACCACAGATACGCAGTATTTT. Translation gives CASSPRGDTTDTQYF. This sequence joins TRBV6-1 and TRBJ2-3, with a weak D call TRBD1 (6 bases). Trimming stripped 5 bases from V and 2 bases from J, with 14 bases between. The CDR3 consists of 15 residues. Germline-derived CDR1 and CDR2 are MNHNS and SASEGT.

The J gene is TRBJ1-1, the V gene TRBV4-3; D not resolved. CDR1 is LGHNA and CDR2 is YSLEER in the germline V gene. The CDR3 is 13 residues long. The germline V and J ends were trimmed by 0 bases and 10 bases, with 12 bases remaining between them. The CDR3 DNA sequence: TGCGCCAGCAGCCAAGATTTGGACTCAGGAGCTTTCTTT. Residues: CASSQDLDSGAFF.

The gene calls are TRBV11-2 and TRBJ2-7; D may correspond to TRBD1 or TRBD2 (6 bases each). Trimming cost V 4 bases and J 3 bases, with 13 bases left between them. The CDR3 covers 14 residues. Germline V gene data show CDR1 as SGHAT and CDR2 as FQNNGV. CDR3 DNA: TGTGCCAGCAGCTCGTTGAAGGGGGGCTACGAGCAGTACTTC. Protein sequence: CASSSLKGGYEQYF.

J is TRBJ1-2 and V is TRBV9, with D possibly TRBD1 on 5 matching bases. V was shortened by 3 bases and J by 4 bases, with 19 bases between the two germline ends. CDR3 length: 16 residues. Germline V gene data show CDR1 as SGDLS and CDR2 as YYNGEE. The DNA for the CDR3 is TGTGCCAGCAGCGGAAAAGGACAAGGAGGTTTCTATGGCTACACCTTC. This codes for CASSGKGQGGFYGYTF.

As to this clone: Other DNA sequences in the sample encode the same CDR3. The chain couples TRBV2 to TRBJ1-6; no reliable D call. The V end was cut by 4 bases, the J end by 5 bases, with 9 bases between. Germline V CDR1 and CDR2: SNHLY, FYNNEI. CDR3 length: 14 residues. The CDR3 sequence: CASSVGTNNSPLHF. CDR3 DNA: TGTGCCAGCAGTGTAGGTACCAATAATTCACCCCTCCACTTT.

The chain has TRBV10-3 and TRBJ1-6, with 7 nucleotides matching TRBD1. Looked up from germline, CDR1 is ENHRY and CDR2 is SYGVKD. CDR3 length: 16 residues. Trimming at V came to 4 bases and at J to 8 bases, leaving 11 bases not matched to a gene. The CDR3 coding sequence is TGTGCCATCAGTGCGTTGGGTAACAGGGGCTATTCACCCCTCCACTTT. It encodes CAISALGNRGYSPLHF.